Ten or more counts support the clone carrying this T cell receptor beta chain. No antigen is known for it. Time point noted: healthy volunteer bleed at 6 weeks. The starting material, unfractionated whole blood, was used for total RNA extraction. The sample comes from a study of human T cells and chemical hapten exposure. Germline V gives CDR1 SQVTM, CDR2 ANQGSEA. Trimming took 7 bases from V and 3 from J, leaving 12 bases between them. The CDR3 extends over 12 amino acids. Broader study findings: TCRs whose frequency exceeded 1 in 1000 remained the same following DPC sensitization.

TCRdb reanalysed the RACE reads using MiXCR and keeps one entry per CDR3 protein. Among approximately 84,000 distinct CDR3 sequences listed, about 9% were seen once. The chain has TRBV29-1 and TRBJ2-5; maybe TRBD1 (5 bases). The sequenced material came from whole blood. The TCR sequence derives from a male donor in good health. Some clones in this sample may be carry-over from other donors' samples. CDR3 loop: CSAKEGEETQYF. For the CDR3, the DNA is TGCAGCGCCAAGGAAGGGGAAGAGACCCAGTACTTC. Using reference TRBV29-1 and TRBJ2-5 for the parts outside the CDR3, the full variable domain is SAVISQKPSRDICQRGTSLTIQCQVDSQVTMMFWYRQQPGQSLTLIATANQGSEATYESGFVIDKFPISRPNLTFSTLTVSNMSPEDSSIYLCSAKEGEETQYFGPGTRLLVL.